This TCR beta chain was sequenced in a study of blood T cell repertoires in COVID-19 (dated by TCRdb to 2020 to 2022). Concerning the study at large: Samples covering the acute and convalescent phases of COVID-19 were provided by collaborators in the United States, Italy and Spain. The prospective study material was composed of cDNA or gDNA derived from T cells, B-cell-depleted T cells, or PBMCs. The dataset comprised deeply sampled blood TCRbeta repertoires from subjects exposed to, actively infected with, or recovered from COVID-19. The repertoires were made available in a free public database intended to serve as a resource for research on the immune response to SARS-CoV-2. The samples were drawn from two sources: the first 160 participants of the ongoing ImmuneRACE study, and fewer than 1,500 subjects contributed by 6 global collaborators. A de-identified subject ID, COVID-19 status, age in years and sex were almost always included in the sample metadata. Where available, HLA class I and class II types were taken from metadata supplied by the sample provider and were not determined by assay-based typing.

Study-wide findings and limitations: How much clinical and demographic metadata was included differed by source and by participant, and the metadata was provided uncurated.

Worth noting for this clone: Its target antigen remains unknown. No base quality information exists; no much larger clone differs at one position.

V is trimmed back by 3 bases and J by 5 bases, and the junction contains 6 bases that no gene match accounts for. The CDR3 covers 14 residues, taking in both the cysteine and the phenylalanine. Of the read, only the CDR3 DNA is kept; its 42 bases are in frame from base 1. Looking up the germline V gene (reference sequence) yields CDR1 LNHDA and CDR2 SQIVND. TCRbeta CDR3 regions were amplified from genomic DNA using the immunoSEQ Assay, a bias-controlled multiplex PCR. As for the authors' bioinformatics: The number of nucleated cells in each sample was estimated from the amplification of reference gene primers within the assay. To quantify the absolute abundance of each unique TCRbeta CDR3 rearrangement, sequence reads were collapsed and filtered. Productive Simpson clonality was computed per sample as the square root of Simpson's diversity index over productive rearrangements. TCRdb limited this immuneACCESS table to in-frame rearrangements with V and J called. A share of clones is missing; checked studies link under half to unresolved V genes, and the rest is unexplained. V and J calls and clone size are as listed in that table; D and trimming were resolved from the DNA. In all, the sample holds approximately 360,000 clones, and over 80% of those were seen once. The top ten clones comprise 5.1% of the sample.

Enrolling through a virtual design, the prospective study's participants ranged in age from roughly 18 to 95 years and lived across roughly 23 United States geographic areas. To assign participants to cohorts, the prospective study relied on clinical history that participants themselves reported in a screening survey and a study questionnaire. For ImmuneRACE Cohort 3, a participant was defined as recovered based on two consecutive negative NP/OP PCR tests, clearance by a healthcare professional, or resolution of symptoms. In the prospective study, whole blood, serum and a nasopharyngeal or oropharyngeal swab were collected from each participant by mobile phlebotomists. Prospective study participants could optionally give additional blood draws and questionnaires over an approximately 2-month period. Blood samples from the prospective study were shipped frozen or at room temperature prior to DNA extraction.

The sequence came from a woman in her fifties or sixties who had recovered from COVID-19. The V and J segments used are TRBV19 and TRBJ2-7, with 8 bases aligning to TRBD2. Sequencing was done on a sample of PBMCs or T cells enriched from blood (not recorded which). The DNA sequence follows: TGTGCCAGTAGTATCACCGGGGGGGTCCACGAGCAGTACTTC. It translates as CASSITGGVHEQYF.